Listed below are T cell receptor beta chains from one sample, sequenced in a study of T cell responses to AZD1222 COVID-19 vaccine. The protocol was immunoSEQ multiplex PCR, while the TCRdb copy is restricted to in-frame clones and leaves out a portion. There are over 45,000 clones in the sample; 70% to 90% occur only once, and 3% to 4.5% lies in the top ten. Source: peripheral blood, taken on day 0 of AZD1222 vaccination. The receptors were sampled from an adult in good health. CDR3s include the opening cysteine and the closing phenylalanine or tryptophan. D genes are given only for firm matches.

v_call	j_call	d_call	cdr3_aa
TRBV28	TRBJ2-5	NA	CASSFLRWETQYF
TRBV27	TRBJ1-2	NA	CASSGPRYGYTF
TRBV27	TRBJ1-2	NA	CASRPLNGPGYGYTF
TRBV18	TRBJ1-4	TRBD1	CASSLNGQGAANEKLFF
TRBV2	TRBJ1-5	NA	CASSELGDIFHQPQHF
TRBV6-4	TRBJ2-3	NA	CASSDSPGGLDTQYF
TRBV5-1	TRBJ1-2	NA	CASSLQDAGDAYGYTF
TRBV7-3	TRBJ2-2	TRBD1	CASSLMGQGITGELFF
TRBV30	TRBJ2-1	TRBD2	CAWSVFAGLAGASGEQFF
TRBV12-3/TRBV12-4	TRBJ1-5	NA	CASSLRGDQPQHF
TRBV19	TRBJ2-2	NA	CASSILGTIGELFF
TRBV23-1	TRBJ2-7	NA	CASSHRGPAYEQYF
TRBV3-1/TRBV3-2	TRBJ2-7	NA	CASSQDVSGISYEQYF
TRBV18	TRBJ1-4	TRBD1	CASSPSRTGGEKLFF
TRBV19	TRBJ2-1	NA	CASSPALGHNEQFF
TRBV7-2	TRBJ2-3	NA	CASSLKQVRTDTQYF
TRBV6-5	TRBJ1-5	NA	CASSLQGSSNQPQHF
TRBV19	TRBJ1-1	TRBD1	CASSPGQALYLGTEAFF
TRBV3-1/TRBV3-2	TRBJ1-2	NA	CASSQDGTGNYGYTF
TRBV10-3	TRBJ2-2	NA	CAITDRTNTGELFF
TRBV6-5	TRBJ2-7	NA	CASSMQGYEQYF
TRBV5-3	TRBJ1-5	TRBD1	CARSLVPGQGILNQPQHF
TRBV30	TRBJ1-1	NA	CAWNWDGKNTEAFF
TRBV9	TRBJ2-1	NA	CASSKILSSYNEQFF
TRBV11-2	TRBJ1-5	NA	CASSLDPQGFQPQHF
TRBV29-1	TRBJ1-5	NA	CSVQLGNQPQHF
TRBV5-8	TRBJ2-7	NA	CASSLAISPGAEWYF
TRBV27	TRBJ2-7	NA	CASSLRGYSYEQYF
TRBV5-8	TRBJ1-4	TRBD1	CASRSQGAEKLFF
TRBV27	TRBJ2-7	TRBD1	CASSPSTGGYEQYF
TRBV18	TRBJ1-1	NA	CASSPPQTRTTEAFF
TRBV7-3	TRBJ1-1	NA	CASSLNAREEAFF
TRBV5-1	TRBJ2-5	TRBD2	CASRGTSGQETQYF